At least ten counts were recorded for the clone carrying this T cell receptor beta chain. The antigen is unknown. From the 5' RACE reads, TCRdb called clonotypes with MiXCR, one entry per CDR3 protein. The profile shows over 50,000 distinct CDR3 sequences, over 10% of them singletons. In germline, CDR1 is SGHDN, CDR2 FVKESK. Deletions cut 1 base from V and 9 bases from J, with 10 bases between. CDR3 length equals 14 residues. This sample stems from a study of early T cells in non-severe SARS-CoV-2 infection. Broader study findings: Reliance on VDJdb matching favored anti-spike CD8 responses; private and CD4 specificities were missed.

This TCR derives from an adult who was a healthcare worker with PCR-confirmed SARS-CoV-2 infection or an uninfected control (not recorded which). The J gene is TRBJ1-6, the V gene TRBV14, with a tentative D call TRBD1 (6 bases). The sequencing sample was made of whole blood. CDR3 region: CASSQVRGGSPLHF. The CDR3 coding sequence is TGTGCCAGCAGCCAAGTTAGGGGGGGTTCACCCCTCCACTTT.